Below are 4 T cell receptor beta chains sequenced from a single sample in a study of neurological immune-mediated disorders. One entry per CDR3 protein results from TCRdb running MiXCR on the 5' RACE reads. The sample holds 50,000 or so distinct CDR3 sequences; roughly a quarter are singletons and the top ten take roughly a quarter. The sample comprised PBMCs. The origin of the receptors is a woman in her seventies in good health.

This clonotype was recorded a few times. The chain couples TRBV25-1 to TRBJ1-2, with a weak D call TRBD1 (6 bases). The CDR3 has 13 residues. Germline values: CDR1 MGHDK, CDR2 SYGVNS. Trimming removed 6 bases at V and 7 bases at J, with 15 bases between. The CDR3 region has the DNA TGTGCCAGCAGGCAAATAGGGGGAGCTGGCTACACCTTC. Translating it yields CASRQIGGAGYTF.

In this sample, this clonotype turned up many times. The genes are TRBV5-1 and TRBJ1-4; D uncertain. The ends were cut back, 0 bases at V and 6 bases at J, with 12 bases in the middle. Germline loops: CDR1 SGHRS, CDR2 YFSETQ. The CDR3 sequence is 15 residues long. The CDR3: CASSLVSDVYEKLFF. CDR3 nucleotide sequence: TGCGCCAGCAGCTTGGTGTCCGACGTGTATGAAAAACTGTTTTTT.

This clonotype was observed at least ten times. The chain uses TRBV12-3 or TRBV12-4 and TRBJ1-2; 7 bases agree with TRBD1. The CDR3 contains 13 residues. Trimming took 3 bases from V and 6 from J; bases not matched to a gene: 4. The CDR3 spells CASSFGQGDGYTF. The CDR3 coding sequence is TGTGCCAGCAGTTTTGGCCAGGGGGATGGCTACACCTTC.

In DNA form, the CDR3 reads TGCGCCAGCAGCCAAGCCGGCTCCTACGAGCAGTACTTC. Residues: CASSQAGSYEQYF. V is TRBV4-3 and J is TRBJ2-7, with unresolved D. The CDR3 runs to 13 residues. Germline CDR1 and CDR2: LGHNA and YSLEER. The V end lost 1 base, the J end lost 0 bases, and 4 bases lay between the germline ends.